The entry below describes one TCR beta chain. What antigen it recognizes has not been identified. Base qualities are missing; no much larger clone stands one base away. The source of the sample is a study of cytomegalovirus exposure and HLA in healthy donors (dated by TCRdb to the late 2010s). Background for the entire study: An earlier analysis of some 500 of the donors reported about 250 Gb of sequence data and 100 million to 140 million unique TCR beta sequences from approximately 180 million T cells. Roughly 300 gigabases of sequencing data and 91 million or so unique TCR sequences made up an early release that covered approximately 700 HLA-typed donors. Among the approximately 400 genotyped donors, approximately 81% belonged to the genetic ancestry cluster associated with self-reported Caucasian donors. The study aimed to test whether cataloging public T cell receptors could reveal signatures of past pathogen exposure. The T cell repertoires of roughly 660 subjects were profiled by immunosequencing and related to cytomegalovirus serostatus. A separate validation cohort of about 110 different subjects was used in addition to the approximately 670-subject first cohort. To predict cytomegalovirus infection status, the study brought together high-throughput TCR immunosequencing, statistical association of individual TCRs with disease status, and machine learning. A later analysis re-examined previously published TCR beta repertoires from around 670 donors and added high-resolution HLA genotyping to investigate patterns of TCR occurrence. The later analysis used no new phenotypic data to find candidate immune exposures, relying instead on TCR beta sequences and their occurrence across donors. An earlier analysis of around 540 of the donors applied high-throughput TCR beta sequencing to assess whether each TCR beta V gene segment acted as functional or pseudogenic. Alongside the repertoire data, information on donor age, sex, ethnicity and CMV serostatus was compiled. In a later genetic analysis, genome-wide SNP genotypes for 398 of the 666 donors were used, and that subset was treated as a discovery cohort. Every repertoire in the discovery cohort had been generated on one and the same sequencing platform. Class I and class II HLA loci were covered by the typing at four-digit resolution. The number of donors typed differed by locus, with about 629-640 for A, B, C, DRB1 and DQB1, roughly 550 for DQA1, some 570 for DPA1, and 450 to 480 for DPB1. A handful of DR-DQ haplotypes were handled as single units for association and clustering because linkage in the cohort was strong. On average, about 240,000 unique TCR beta nucleotide sequences were sequenced per donor among 350 to 400 genotyped donors of the cohort, with roughly 18% of those sequences being non-productive.

Receptor libraries were prepared by the immunoSEQ multiplex PCR assay. For the multiplex PCR, a mixture combining 60 forward primers for TCR Vbeta segments and 13 reverse primers for TCR Jbeta segments was used. The CDR3 region of rearranged TCR beta genes was amplified from genomic DNA with a multiplex PCR assay. The Illumina HiSeq System was used to sequence the amplified TCR beta libraries as 87-base-pair reads. As for how the authors treated the data: In a later analysis, some 80 million unique TCR beta chains were counted across the 650 to 750 repertoires, and roughly 11 million of these chains were shared by at least two donors. To remove PCR and sequencing errors, raw reads were error-corrected and collapsed into unique sequences using a nearest-neighbor algorithm that merged closely related sequences. Alignment of CDR3 sequences to IMGT reference sequences was used to assign V, D and J gene segments. For a sequence to be retained, a match of at least six nucleotides to both a V gene segment and a J gene segment was required. Rearrangements were called productive when the CDR3 lacked stop codons and stayed in frame with V and J; all others were non-productive. CDR3 was defined by IMGT convention, running from the second conserved V-encoded cysteine to the conserved J-encoded phenylalanine. The earlier analysis of more than 450 of the donors excluded sequences that lacked an unambiguous match to a single V gene segment. An earlier analysis of 587 of the donors called V segments functional above 56.7% productive rearrangements and segregating when the between-donor standard deviation exceeded 5%. To diagnose cytomegalovirus status from the catalog of TCR beta chain sequences, a statistical classification framework was built. In a later analysis, TCR nucleotide sequences were compared against IMGT/GENE-DB human TR gene sequences so that V and J genes could be assigned. A later analysis assigned CDR3 sequences and most-parsimonious VDJ recombination scenarios with the TCRdist pipeline. In a later analysis, every TCR beta chain was defined by the combination of its CDR3 amino acid sequence and its V-gene family, and reads without a unique V-gene family were dropped. As a way to deal with suspected cross-contamination and a sequencing artifact, a later analysis dropped 450 to 600 nucleotide sequences that were highly shared and had low generation probability. In a later analysis, a clonal expansion index was calculated for each public chain from normalized within-repertoire ranks of inferred template counts. Generation probabilities in a later analysis came from a VDJ recombination model fitted to out-of-frame rearrangements, and those results were checked against IGoR. A later analysis scored TCR-TCR, TCR-HLA and TCR-CMV co-occurrence with hypergeometric tests, applying a repertoire-size bias correction to TCR pairs. False discovery rates were estimated in a later analysis by permuting HLA or CMV assignments 20 times. In a later analysis, co-occurring TCRs were grouped with DBSCAN, and TCRdist sequence similarity was added when clustering was performed within HLA-allele-positive subsets. Repertoires with fewer than 30,000 or more than 120,000 public chains were left out of co-occurrence clustering, as were five repertoires with anomalous nucleotide sharing. Entries here come from immuneACCESS through TCRdb and include only in-frame sequences with V and J called. Some clones fail to appear in such tables; in the studies checked, an unresolved V gene covers under half of the shortfall, and the cause of the remainder is unknown. V and J calls and clone size come straight from that table; D and trimming were deduced from the DNA. Across this sample there are about 130,000 clones, with 17% seen only once. The ten top clones hold 2.9% of the sample.

CDR1 and CDR2, looked up from the germline V gene, are SGHRS and YFSETQ. Trimming leaves V shorter by 4 bases and J shorter by 5 bases, with the junction holding 8 bases beyond the gene matches. Reading from cysteine to phenylalanine, the CDR3 counts 14 amino acids. The read is trimmed to its CDR3 DNA, 42 bases read in frame from base 1. The cohort was made up of around 720 healthy bone marrow donors. At the time of sampling, every cohort member was nominally healthy, though immune exposures that went unrecorded were likely present. The donor tested CMV seropositive, placing the donor among the 250 to 350 seropositive members of the cohort. Each donor provided a peripheral blood sample, and peripheral blood mononuclear cells were used for TCR beta sequencing. Genomic DNA extraction from the blood cell samples was performed with the Qiagen DNeasy Blood Extraction Kit. Study-wide conclusions, independent of this receptor: Broadly in line with IMGT annotations, most TCR beta V segments showed up in productive rearrangements about 87% or about 30% of the time in an earlier analysis of approximately 600 of the donors. A cluster of highly shared sequence variants was judged likely to represent a technical artifact of the sequencing pipeline. Compared with equally common non-associated chains, HLA-associated TCR beta chains in a later analysis were more clonally expanded and had lower generation probabilities. Because counts were too low, about 18 rarely observed V segments, including chromosome 9 orphons, were excluded from the earlier analysis of around 640 of the donors. When HLA alleles, especially DR and DQ, strongly co-occurred, TCR associations were difficult to assign to individual alleles. In the study, about 150 TCR beta chains were listed as associated with cytomegalovirus. An association between a missense DCLRE1C variant and V-gene and J-gene trimming of TCR beta chains was found in a later genetic analysis and replicated in an independent cohort. Across donors, most TCR sequences were observed very rarely, whereas some public TCRs were present in many individuals. In a later analysis, several top co-occurrence clusters were reported to appear linked to parvovirus B19, influenza, CMV and Epstein-Barr virus. Linkage disequilibrium might explain the correlated functional status among segregating V segments, but an unknown experimental factor could not be excluded. In vitro tests confirmed that a few of the cytomegalovirus-associated TCR beta chains recognize cytomegalovirus antigens. A further reported finding was that TCR beta sequences accurately predicted the HLA-A and HLA-B alleles for most subjects in the first cohort. The classifier was reported to diagnose cytomegalovirus status with high specificity and sensitivity in both the original and validation cohorts. A later analysis found that most CMV-associated TCR beta chains appeared HLA-restricted, with HLA associations seemingly driven largely by CMV exposure. HLA typing was unavailable for some donors at each locus, so association tests used only the typed subset. A later analysis associated approximately 17,000 TCR beta sequences with specific HLA alleles at a false discovery rate of 0.05. Compared with the roughly 600-donor mean, donors in an Asian-associated ancestry cluster had fewer N-insertions in productive TCRs, according to a later genetic analysis. The 87-base-pair reads could not distinguish some IMGT-functional V segments, including TRBV6-2 and TRBV6-3, so those segments were excluded. The authors suggested that the approach could potentially be generalized to other disease states and immunological phenotypes. The only immune exposure information available for the cohort was CMV serostatus. The presence/absence analyses assumed that sequencing depth was roughly uniform across donors, and that assumption may not be true. In a later analysis, the rate of TCR association differed among HLA loci, with DRB1 alleles having the most associated TCRs and HLA-C alleles having the fewest. This cohort had only TCR beta chains sequenced, and the lack of alpha or paired-chain data limited which features could be detected.

This receptor was obtained from a female donor in good health and CMV-seropositive. Material for sequencing was PBMCs. The chain is assembled from TRBV5-1 and TRBJ2-5, and TRBD2 aligns with 7 junction nucleotides. CDR3 region: CASSLTSLQETQYF. The nucleotide sequence reads TGCGCCAGCAGCCTGACTAGCTTGCAGGAGACCCAGTACTTC. Full variable domain (CDR3 extended with the reference TRBV5-1 and TRBJ2-5 proteins): KAGVTQTPRYLIKTRGQQVTLSCSPISGHRSVSWYQQTPGQGLQFLFEYFSETQRNKGNFPGRFSGRQFSNSRSEMNVSTLELGDSALYLCASSLTSLQETQYFGPGTRLLVL.